This T cell receptor beta chain was observed in a study of OX40 agonist ivuxolimab in advanced cancers. The wider study: Patients enrolled in dose escalation were diagnosed with hepatocellular carcinoma, melanoma, renal cell or head and neck cancer. The study's findings and limits: The 0.1-3.0 mg/kg partial responders had among the lowest clonal expansion. There was clonal expansion of CD4+ and CD8+ blood T cells by week 6 at 0.1 to 3.0 mg/kg.

This CDR3 has 14 residues. V shed 3 bases and J shed 6 bases, with 12 bases lying between them. The germline V gene has CDR1 LNHDA and CDR2 SQIVND (reference sequence). Points on this clone: As yet, its antigen is unknown.

Using immunoSEQ multiplex PCR, the repertoire was profiled, and TCRdb retains in-frame clones only, with some absent. The sample has 45,000 to 65,000 clones, 80% to 90% seen once; the top ten hold about 11%. The receptor was derived from an adult with an advanced solid tumor such as melanoma, head and neck, liver or kidney cancer. This chain uses TRBV19 with TRBJ2-1; tentative D call: TRBD1 (5 bases). Source: CD4+ or CD8+ T cells sorted from blood, taken in a trial of the OX40 agonist ivuxolimab. The CDR3 spells CASSIRAHGNEQFF. The CDR3 DNA reads as TGTGCCAGTAGTATCAGGGCCCACGGCAATGAGCAGTTCTTC.